The 23 T cell receptor beta chains in this list originate from one sample, sequenced in a study of early T cells in non-severe SARS-CoV-2 infection. Using its own MiXCR run on the 5' RACE reads, TCRdb lists one record per CDR3 protein. Of fewer than 30,000 distinct CDR3 sequences listed, 5.1% are singletons. The specimen was whole blood. These receptors originate from an adult who was a healthcare worker with PCR-confirmed SARS-CoV-2 infection or an uninfected control (not recorded which).

At least ten counts were recorded for this clonotype. The chain carries TRBV3-1 and TRBJ1-2; maybe TRBD1 (5 bases). CDR1 is LGHDT, CDR2 YNNKEL, per germline (reference sequence). CDR3 length: 13 amino acids. V shed 8 bases and J shed 3 bases, with 13 bases lying between them. The CDR3 DNA is TGTGCCAGCGGGACCGGCCCCTACTATGGCTACACCTTC. This sequence encodes CASGTGPYYGYTF.

This clonotype was detected many times. The chain has TRBV2 and TRBJ2-1; 10 bases line up with TRBD2. The ends lost 0 bases at V and 7 bases at J; junction bases unmatched: 9. This CDR3 spans 17 amino acids. CDR1 is SNHLY, CDR2 FYNNEI, per germline. CDR3 region: CASSEALLAGVANEQFF. CDR3 bases: TGTGCCAGCAGTGAAGCGCTTCTAGCGGGGGTGGCGAATGAGCAGTTCTTC.

This clonotype has ten or more counts. The rearrangement joins TRBV27 to TRBJ1-4, with D uncertain. This CDR3 spans 15 amino acids. Trimming removed 3 bases from V and 7 bases from J, with 15 bases in between. The germline V gene has CDR1 MNHEY and CDR2 SMNVEV (reference sequence). This chain's CDR3 is CASSFQTPGSEKLFF. DNA for the CDR3: TGTGCCAGCAGTTTTCAAACGCCCGGTAGTGAAAAACTGTTTTTT.

The sample holds many counts of this clonotype. The chain is built from TRBV27 and TRBJ1-2; 7 nucleotides agree with TRBD1. The CDR3 loop spans 14 amino acids. Unmatched junction bases numbered 10, after V lost 8 bases and J lost 4 bases. Per germline, CDR1 MNHEY and CDR2 SMNVEV (reference sequence). CDR3 bases: TGTGCCAGCCTTCCAGCCACAGGGGTCTATGGCTACACCTTC. Its translation: CASLPATGVYGYTF.

The sample holds many counts of this clonotype. The rearrangement uses TRBV5-1 and TRBJ2-3; maybe TRBD2 (6 bases). Germline V gene data show CDR1 as SGHRS and CDR2 as YFSETQ. The length of the CDR3 is 15 residues. The germline V and J ends were trimmed by 2 bases and 3 bases, with 13 bases remaining between them. CDR3 nucleotides: TGCGCCAGCAGCTTAGGACTACCCCAGACAGATACGCAGTATTTT. This gives the protein CASSLGLPQTDTQYF.

This clonotype was counted a few times. The chain links TRBV6-2 or TRBV6-3 to TRBJ1-5; the D gene is possibly TRBD1 (6 bases). The CDR3 totals 14 residues. V lost 6 bases and J lost 4, with 13 bases in between. Looked up from germline, CDR1 is MNHEY and CDR2 is SVGEGT. The CDR3 loop is CASSNRAGNQPQHF. The CDR3 nucleotides are TGTGCCAGCAGCAACAGGGCCGGGAATCAGCCCCAGCATTTT.

V gene TRBV6-1 combines with J gene TRBJ1-5, with a possible D match to TRBD1 (6 bases). V was clipped by 5 bases and J by 7 bases, with 12 bases between them. Germline V gives CDR1 MNHNS, CDR2 SASEGT. The CDR3 sequence is 13 residues long. CDR3: CASSQDSWQPQHF. As DNA, the CDR3 is TGTGCCAGCAGTCAGGACAGTTGGCAGCCCCAGCATTTT.

This clonotype was observed at least ten times. The V and J genes are TRBV4-2 and TRBJ2-6; the D is unclear. Trimming shortened V by 2 bases and J by 1 base, and 0 bases separated the two germline ends. CDR3 size: 13 residues. CDR1 and CDR2 (germline): LGHNA, YNFKEQ. The CDR3 here is CASSQSGANVLTF. The CDR3 nucleotides are TGTGCCAGCAGCCAATCTGGGGCCAACGTCCTGACTTTC.

There are many counts of this clonotype. The J gene is TRBJ1-1, the V gene TRBV10-2; D ambiguous. The germline V gene has CDR1 WSHSY and CDR2 SAAADI. CDR3 size: 13 residues. V shed 0 bases and J shed 0 bases, with 2 bases lying between them. The CDR3 DNA sequence: TGCGCCAGCAGTGAGTCAATGAACACTGAAGCTTTCTTT. Its translation: CASSESMNTEAFF.

This clonotype was counted between two and nine times. V usage is TRBV20-1 and J usage is TRBJ2-3; D gene unclear. The length of the CDR3 is 11 residues. Trimming left V 5 bases short and J 3 bases short, with 6 bases between. CDR1 DFQATT and CDR2 SNEGSKA come from the germline V gene (reference sequence). This CDR3 reads CSARTTDTQYF. CDR3 DNA: TGCAGTGCTCGCACGACAGATACGCAGTATTTT.

In its sample, this clonotype was seen many times. V usage is TRBV7-8 and J usage is TRBJ1-3; D is ambiguous. This CDR3 has 16 residues. In germline, CDR1 is SGHVS, CDR2 FQNEAQ. V was shortened by 0 bases and J by 1 base, with 10 bases between the two germline ends. CDR3 DNA: TGTGCCAGCAGCTTAGCGCGAGGGTTGTCTGGAAACACCATATATTTT. Protein: CASSLARGLSGNTIYF.

This clonotype was seen many times. The V gene is TRBV7-6, the J gene TRBJ2-5; 8 bases agree with TRBD2. Germline V CDR1 and CDR2: SGHVS, FNYEAQ. The CDR3 sequence is 13 residues long. Trimming took 5 bases from V and 4 from J; bases not matched to a gene: 3. The CDR3 here is CASSASGGETQYF. CDR3 sequence (DNA): TGTGCCAGCAGCGCCAGCGGGGGAGAGACCCAGTACTTC.

This clonotype was recorded a few times. The rearrangement links TRBV12-3 or TRBV12-4 to TRBJ2-5; 8 nucleotides align to TRBD2. CDR3 length equals 16 residues. The ends lost 5 bases at V and 2 bases at J; junction bases unmatched: 10. The CDR3 sequence: CASSPGQRGFQETQYF. The CDR3 DNA is TGTGCCAGCAGTCCCGGTCAGCGGGGGTTTCAAGAGACCCAGTACTTC.

This clonotype was counted at least ten times. The chain employs TRBV29-1 and TRBJ1-3; unclear D gene. Germline V gives CDR1 SQVTM, CDR2 ANQGSEA. Trimming left V 8 bases short and J 6 bases short, with 11 bases between. The CDR3 is made up of 11 amino acids. The CDR3 DNA follows: TGCAGCATCCTCGCTGAAAACACCATATATTTT. The encoded protein is CSILAENTIYF.

This rearrangement joins TRBV27 to TRBJ2-5; 11 bases map to TRBD2. The CDR3 runs 16 residues. Looked up from germline, CDR1 is MNHEY and CDR2 is SMNVEV (reference sequence). V was pared by 6 bases and J by 1 base, with 7 bases of the junction left unmatched. CDR3 protein: CASSHLAGGGQETQYF. The CDR3 DNA follows: TGTGCCAGCAGCCATCTAGCGGGGGGCGGCCAAGAGACCCAGTACTTC.

There are a few counts of this clonotype. The chain uses TRBV27 and TRBJ1-2; a weak D match, TRBD1 (6 bases). There are 14 residues in the CDR3. V shed 5 bases and J shed 7 bases, with 17 bases lying between them. The germline CDR1 and CDR2 sequences are MNHEY and SMNVEV (reference sequence). The DNA for the CDR3 is TGTGCCAGCAGTCCCCGGACAGCGCGAAGTGGCTACACCTTC. As protein: CASSPRTARSGYTF.

This rearrangement joins TRBV5-1 to TRBJ1-5; the match to TRBD1 covers 9 bases. This CDR3 is 14 amino acids long. CDR1 and CDR2 (germline): SGHRS, YFSETQ. V lost 4 bases to trimming and J lost 7 bases; unmatched junction nucleotides: 6. DNA for the CDR3: TGCGCCAGCAGCGTGGGACAGGGTGACCAGCCCCAGCATTTT. As protein: CASSVGQGDQPQHF.

This clonotype was counted at least ten times. The V call is TRBV7-9, the J call TRBJ1-2, with no clear D. The germline V and J ends were trimmed by 5 bases and 3 bases, with 10 bases remaining between them. Germline CDR1 and CDR2: SEHNR and FQNEAQ (reference sequence). The CDR3 covers 13 residues. CDR3 residues: CASSHDGDYGYTF. CDR3 sequence (DNA): TGTGCCAGCAGCCACGACGGAGACTATGGCTACACCTTC.

This chain joins TRBV7-2 and TRBJ1-1; D unclear. CDR3 length equals 13 residues. Germline V gene lookup returns CDR1 SGHTA and CDR2 FQGNSA. Deletions cut 5 bases from V and 1 base from J, with 8 bases between. The CDR3 DNA reads TGTGCCAGCAGCGACGGGCCGAACACTGAAGCTTTCTTT. It yields the protein CASSDGPNTEAFF. Using reference TRBV7-2 and TRBJ1-1 for the parts outside the CDR3, the full variable domain is GAGVSQSPSNKVTEKGKDVELRCDPISGHTALYWYRQSLGQGLEFLIYFQGNSAPDKSGLPSDRFSAERTGGSVSTLTIQRTQQEDSAVYLCASSDGPNTEAFFGQGTRLTVV.

This clonotype was seen at least ten times. V usage is TRBV5-6 and J usage is TRBJ2-7; D not resolved. Trimming removed 1 base at V and 1 base at J, with 6 bases between. Germline V gene data show CDR1 as SGHDT and CDR2 as YYEEEE. The CDR3 runs 13 residues. CDR3 coding DNA: TGTGCCAGCAGCTTGAGCATGTCCTACGAGCAGTACTTC. Protein sequence: CASSLSMSYEQYF.

This clonotype was recorded many times. This chain uses TRBV29-1 with TRBJ1-2, with D unclear. CDR3 size: 14 residues. Trimming took off 3 bases at V and 4 bases at J, with 15 bases between the two ends. CDR1 is SQVTM, CDR2 ANQGSEA, per germline. CDR3 nucleotides: TGCAGCGTTGATTTTAGGGAGGAACGCTATGGCTACACCTTC. This translates into CSVDFREERYGYTF.

The V call is TRBV7-6, the J call TRBJ1-3; TRBD1 agrees at 7 bases. The length of the CDR3 is 18 residues. Germline assignment: CDR1 SGHVS and CDR2 FNYEAQ. With V trimmed by 5 bases and J by 0 bases, 13 bases remained unmatched. CDR3 DNA: TGTGCCAGCAGCGCTCATTCCTGGACAGGAGACTCTGGAAACACCATATATTTT. Protein sequence: CASSAHSWTGDSGNTIYF.

Only a few counts were recorded for this clonotype. This chain uses TRBV5-1 with TRBJ2-3; 7 bases agree with TRBD2. The CDR3 length is 15 residues. Germline CDR1 SGHRS, CDR2 YFSETQ. J gave up 0 bases and V 4 bases, and 5 bases lay outside the gene matches. The CDR3 region has the DNA TGCGCCAGCAGCATATCTAGCGGAAGCACAGATACGCAGTATTTT. This gives the protein CASSISSGSTDTQYF.